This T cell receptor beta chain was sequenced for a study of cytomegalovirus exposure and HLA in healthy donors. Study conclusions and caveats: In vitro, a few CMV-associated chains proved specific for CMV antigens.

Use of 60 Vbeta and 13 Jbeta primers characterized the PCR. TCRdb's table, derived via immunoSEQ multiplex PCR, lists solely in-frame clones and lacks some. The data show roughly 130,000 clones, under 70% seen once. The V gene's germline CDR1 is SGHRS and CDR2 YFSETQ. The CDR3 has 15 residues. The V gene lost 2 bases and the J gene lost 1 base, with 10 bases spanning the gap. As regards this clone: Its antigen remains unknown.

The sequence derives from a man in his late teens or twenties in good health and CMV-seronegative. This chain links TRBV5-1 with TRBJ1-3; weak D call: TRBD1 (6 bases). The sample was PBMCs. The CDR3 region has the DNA TGCGCCAGCAGCTTAAAAACAGGGTCTGGAAACACCATATATTTT. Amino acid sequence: CASSLKTGSGNTIYF.